Included here is one T cell receptor (beta chain) sequence, with context. What it binds is unknown. This CDR3 has 17 amino acids. Germline lookup yields CDR1 MNHNY and CDR2 SVGAGI (reference sequence). Trimming cost V 2 bases and J 3 bases; bases outside gene matches: 5. This record comes from a study of human T cells and chemical hapten exposure. The overall study: On 2 cm by 2 cm of upper inner arm skin, sensitization was performed with 2% DPC. Alopecia areata, totalis or universalis affected patients who were mostly female.

TCRdb used MiXCR to reprocess the RACE reads, holding one entry per CDR3 protein. Of tens of thousands of distinct CDR3 sequences listed, 14% are singletons. Study-level results: There was no change with DPC sensitization in TCRs above 1 in 1000 frequency. Since the donors had alopecia, their immune response may not be the same as that of healthy people.

Time point specified: pre-sensitization, week 0. Regarding treatment: therapeutic diphenylcyclopropenone sensitization with weekly scalp DPC. The sequence came from a woman aged 45 to 65 with alopecia areata. Some clones in this sample may be carry-over from other donors' samples. The material was whole blood, obtained in connection with sensitization to the hapten diphenylcyclopropenone (DPC). The rearrangement joins TRBV6-6 to TRBJ2-3; 13 bases map to TRBD2. The CDR3 region has the DNA TGTGCCAGCAGTTACGGACTAGCGGGAGTGGAGACAGATACGCAGTATTTT. Translating gives CASSYGLAGVETDTQYF.